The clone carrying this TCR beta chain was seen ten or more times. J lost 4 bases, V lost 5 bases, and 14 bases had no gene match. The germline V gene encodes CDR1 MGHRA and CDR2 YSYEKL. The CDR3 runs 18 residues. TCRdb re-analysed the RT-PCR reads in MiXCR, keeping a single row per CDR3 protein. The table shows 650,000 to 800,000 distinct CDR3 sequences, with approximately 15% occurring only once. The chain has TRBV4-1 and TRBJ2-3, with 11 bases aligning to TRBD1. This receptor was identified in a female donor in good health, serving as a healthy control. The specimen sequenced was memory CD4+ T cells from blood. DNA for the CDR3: TGCGCCAGCAGCTCCGGGACAGGGGGTCTGAGCCTTCCAGATACGCAGTATTTT. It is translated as CASSSGTGGLSLPDTQYF.